This TCR beta chain was sequenced during a study of shared clonotypes between healthy human individuals. An even split of each subset's genomic DNA across several immunoSEQ plates was performed. Authors' processing steps: Junction-only sequences produced by ImmunoSEQ had no quality scores, so filtering differed. Method: immunoSEQ multiplex PCR; TCRdb's copy keeps in-frame clones and lacks some. The D gene and trimming were derived from the DNA, and the V and J assignments and clone size from that table. Among some 1.5 million clones listed, 95% to 99% were seen once. Study-level points and caveats: Among donors, sharing of clonotypes was expected to be affected by sequencing depth.

The authors divided CD4+ cells into CD45RA+ naive and CD45RA-negative memory subsets. Germline CDR1 is SGDLS and CDR2 is YYNGEE. V shed 3 bases and J 8 bases; nucleotides not matched to a gene: 2. This CDR3 region has 14 residues. For this clone: The antigen remains unidentified.

The sequence derives from a man aged 30-40 years in good health. The sample consisted of naive CD4+ T cells sorted from blood. The subset here: CD45RA+ positively selected. The chain carries TRBV9 and TRBJ2-1; 13 bases match TRBD2. CDR3 amino acids: CASSATSGRHEQFF. CDR3 sequence (DNA): TGTGCCAGCAGCGCGACTAGCGGGAGGCATGAGCAGTTCTTC.